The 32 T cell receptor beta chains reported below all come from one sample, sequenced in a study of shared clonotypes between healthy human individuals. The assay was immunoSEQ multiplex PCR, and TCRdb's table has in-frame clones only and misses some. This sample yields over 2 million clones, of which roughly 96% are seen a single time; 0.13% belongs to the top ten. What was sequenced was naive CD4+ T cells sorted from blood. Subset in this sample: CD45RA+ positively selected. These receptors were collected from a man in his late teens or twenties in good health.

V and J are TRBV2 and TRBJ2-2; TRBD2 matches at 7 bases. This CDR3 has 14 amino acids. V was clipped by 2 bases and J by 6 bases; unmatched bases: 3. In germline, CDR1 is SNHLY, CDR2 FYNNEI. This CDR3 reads CASSETSAAGELFF. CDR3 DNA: TGTGCCAGCAGTGAAACTAGCGCGGCCGGGGAGCTGTTTTTT.

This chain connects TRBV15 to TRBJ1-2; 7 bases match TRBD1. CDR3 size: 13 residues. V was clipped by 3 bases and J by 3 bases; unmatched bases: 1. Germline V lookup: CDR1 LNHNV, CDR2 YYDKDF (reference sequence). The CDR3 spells CATSSGTDYGYTF. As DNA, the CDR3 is TGTGCCACCAGCAGCGGGACAGACTATGGCTACACCTTC.

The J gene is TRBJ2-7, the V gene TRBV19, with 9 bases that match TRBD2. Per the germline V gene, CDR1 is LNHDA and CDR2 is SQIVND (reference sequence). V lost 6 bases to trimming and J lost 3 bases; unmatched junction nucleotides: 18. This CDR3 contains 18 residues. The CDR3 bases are TGTGCCAGTAGCTTCCACTCCCCTCAGCGGGAGGTAGGCTACGAGCAGTACTTC. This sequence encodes CASSFHSPQREVGYEQYF.

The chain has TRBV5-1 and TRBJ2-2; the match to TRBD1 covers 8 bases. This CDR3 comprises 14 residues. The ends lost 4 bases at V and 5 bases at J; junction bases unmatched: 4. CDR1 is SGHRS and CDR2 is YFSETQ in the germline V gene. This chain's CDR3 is CASSNDRGTGELFF. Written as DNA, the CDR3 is TGCGCCAGCAGCAATGACAGGGGTACCGGGGAGCTGTTTTTT.

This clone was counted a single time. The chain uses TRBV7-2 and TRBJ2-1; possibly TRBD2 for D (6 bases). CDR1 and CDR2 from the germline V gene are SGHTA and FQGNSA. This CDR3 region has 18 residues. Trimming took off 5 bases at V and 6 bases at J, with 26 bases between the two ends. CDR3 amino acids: CASSQSPSRLGPINEQFF. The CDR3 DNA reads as TGTGCCAGCAGCCAATCCCCCTCCCGACTAGGTCCAATCAATGAGCAGTTCTTC.

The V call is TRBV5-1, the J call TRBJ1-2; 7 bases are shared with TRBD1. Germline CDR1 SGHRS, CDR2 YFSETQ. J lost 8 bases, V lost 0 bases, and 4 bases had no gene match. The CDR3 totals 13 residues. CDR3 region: CASSLEGQPGYTF. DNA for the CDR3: TGCGCCAGCAGCTTGGAGGGACAGCCCGGCTACACCTTC.

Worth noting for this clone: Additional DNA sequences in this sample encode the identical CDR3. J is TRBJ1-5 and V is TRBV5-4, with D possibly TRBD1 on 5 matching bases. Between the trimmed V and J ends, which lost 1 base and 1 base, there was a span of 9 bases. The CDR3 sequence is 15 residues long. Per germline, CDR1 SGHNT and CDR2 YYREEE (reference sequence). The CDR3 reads CASSLYPGSNQPQHF. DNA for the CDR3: TGTGCCAGCAGCTTGTATCCAGGGAGCAATCAGCCCCAGCATTTT. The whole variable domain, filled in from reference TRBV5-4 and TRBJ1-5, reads ETGVTQSPTHLIKTRGQQVTLRCSSQSGHNTVSWYQQALGQGPQFIFQYYREEENGRGNFPPRFSGLQFPNYSSELNVNALELDDSALYLCASSLYPGSNQPQHFGDGTRLSIL.

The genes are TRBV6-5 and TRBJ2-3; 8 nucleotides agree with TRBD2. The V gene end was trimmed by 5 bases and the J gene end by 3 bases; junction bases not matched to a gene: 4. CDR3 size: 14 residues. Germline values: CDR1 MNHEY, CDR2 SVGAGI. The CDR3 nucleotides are TGTGCCAGCAGTGAACTAGCGGAGACAGATACGCAGTATTTT. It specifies CASSELAETDTQYF.

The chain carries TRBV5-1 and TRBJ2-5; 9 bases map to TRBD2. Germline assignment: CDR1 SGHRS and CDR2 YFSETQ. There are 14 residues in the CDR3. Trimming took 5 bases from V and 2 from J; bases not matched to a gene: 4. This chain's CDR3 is CASSYSGGQETQYF. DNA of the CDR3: TGCGCCAGCAGTTATAGCGGGGGACAAGAGACCCAGTACTTC.

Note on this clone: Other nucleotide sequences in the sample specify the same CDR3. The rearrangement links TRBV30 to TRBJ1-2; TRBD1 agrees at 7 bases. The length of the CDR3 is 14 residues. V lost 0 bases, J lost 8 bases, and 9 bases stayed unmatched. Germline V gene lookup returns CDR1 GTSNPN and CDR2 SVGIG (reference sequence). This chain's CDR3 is CAWSVRAGGSGYTF. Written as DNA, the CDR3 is TGTGCCTGGAGTGTACGGGCAGGGGGTAGCGGCTACACCTTC.

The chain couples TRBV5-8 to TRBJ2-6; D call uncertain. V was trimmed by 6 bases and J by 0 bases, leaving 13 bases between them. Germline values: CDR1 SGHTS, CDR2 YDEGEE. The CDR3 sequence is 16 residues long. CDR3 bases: TGTGCCAGCAACCCTTTCGTGGTCTCTGGGGCCAACGTCCTGACTTTC. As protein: CASNPFVVSGANVLTF.

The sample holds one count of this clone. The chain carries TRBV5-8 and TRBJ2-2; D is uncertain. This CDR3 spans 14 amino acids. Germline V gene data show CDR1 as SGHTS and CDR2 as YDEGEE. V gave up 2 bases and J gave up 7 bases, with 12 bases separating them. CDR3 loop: CASSFSLLGGELFF. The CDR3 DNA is TGTGCCAGCAGCTTCTCACTATTAGGCGGGGAGCTGTTTTTT.

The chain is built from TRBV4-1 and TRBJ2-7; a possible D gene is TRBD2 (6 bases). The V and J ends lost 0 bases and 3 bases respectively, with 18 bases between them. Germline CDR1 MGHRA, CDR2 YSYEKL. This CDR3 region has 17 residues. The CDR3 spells CASSQDSGRKALYEQYF. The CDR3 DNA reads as TGCGCCAGCAGCCAAGACTCGGGGAGGAAGGCCCTCTACGAGCAGTACTTC.

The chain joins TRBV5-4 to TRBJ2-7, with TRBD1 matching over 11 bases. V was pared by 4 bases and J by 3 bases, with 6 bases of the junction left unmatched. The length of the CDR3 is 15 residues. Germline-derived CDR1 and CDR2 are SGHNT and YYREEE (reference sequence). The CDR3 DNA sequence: TGTGCCAGCAGCGCGACCGGGACAGGGGGCTACGAGCAGTACTTC. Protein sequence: CASSATGTGGYEQYF.

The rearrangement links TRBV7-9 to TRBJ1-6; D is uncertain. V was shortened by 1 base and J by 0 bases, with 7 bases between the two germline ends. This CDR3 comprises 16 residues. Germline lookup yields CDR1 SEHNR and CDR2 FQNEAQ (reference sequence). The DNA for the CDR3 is TGTGCCAGCAGCTTAGGTGGTGGCTCCTATAATTCACCCCTCCACTTT. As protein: CASSLGGGSYNSPLHF.

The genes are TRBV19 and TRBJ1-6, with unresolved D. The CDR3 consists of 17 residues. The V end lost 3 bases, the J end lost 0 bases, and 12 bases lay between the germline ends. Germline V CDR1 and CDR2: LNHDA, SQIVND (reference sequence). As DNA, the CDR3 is TGTGCCAGTAGTATCACCTACGTGAGCTCCTATAATTCACCCCTCCACTTT. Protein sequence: CASSITYVSSYNSPLHF.

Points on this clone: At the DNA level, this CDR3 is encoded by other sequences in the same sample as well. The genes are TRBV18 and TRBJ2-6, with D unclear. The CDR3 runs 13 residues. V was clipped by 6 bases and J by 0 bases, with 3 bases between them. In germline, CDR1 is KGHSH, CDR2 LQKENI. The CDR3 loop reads CASSTSGANVLTF. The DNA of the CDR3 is TGTGCCAGCTCTACCTCTGGGGCCAACGTCCTGACTTTC.

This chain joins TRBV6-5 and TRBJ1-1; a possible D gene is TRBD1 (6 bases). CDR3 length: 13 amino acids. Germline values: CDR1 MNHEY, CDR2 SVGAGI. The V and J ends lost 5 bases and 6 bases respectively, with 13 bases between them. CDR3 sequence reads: CASSRTGMSEAFF. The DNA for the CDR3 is TGTGCCAGCAGTAGAACAGGGATGTCTGAAGCTTTCTTT.

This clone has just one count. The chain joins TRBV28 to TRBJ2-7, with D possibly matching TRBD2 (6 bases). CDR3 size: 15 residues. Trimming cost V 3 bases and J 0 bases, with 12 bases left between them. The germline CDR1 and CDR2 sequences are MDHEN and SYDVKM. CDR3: CASSFGGVLSYEQYF. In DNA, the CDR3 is TGTGCCAGCAGTTTCGGAGGGGTACTCTCCTACGAGCAGTACTTC.

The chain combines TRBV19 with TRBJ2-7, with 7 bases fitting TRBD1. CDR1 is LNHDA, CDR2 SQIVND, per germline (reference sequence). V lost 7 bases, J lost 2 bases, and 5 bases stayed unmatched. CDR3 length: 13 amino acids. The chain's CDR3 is CASTFGQAYEQYF. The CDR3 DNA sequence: TGTGCCAGTACGTTCGGACAGGCCTACGAGCAGTACTTC.

CDR3 bases: TGTGCCAGCCGCCCAGGGGGCGGGTTCACTGAAGCTTTCTTT. Translation gives CASRPGGGFTEAFF. This sequence joins TRBV2 and TRBJ1-1; 8 nucleotides line up with TRBD1. The CDR3 contains 14 residues. Germline V lookup: CDR1 SNHLY, CDR2 FYNNEI. V was pared by 8 bases and J by 4 bases, with 9 bases of the junction left unmatched.

The CDR3 here is CASGPGTLVTDTQYF. The CDR3 nucleotides read TGTGCTAGTGGACCAGGGACATTAGTCACAGATACGCAGTATTTT. The chain joins TRBV12-5 to TRBJ2-3; TRBD1 is a possible D gene (6 bases). V lost 6 bases, J lost 2 bases, and 15 bases lay in between. Germline lookup yields CDR1 LGHNT and CDR2 FRNRAP. This CDR3 is 15 amino acids long. The complete variable domain, with remaining parts taken from reference TRBV12-5 and TRBJ2-3, reads DARVTQTPRHKVTEMGQEVTMRCQPILGHNTVFWYRQTMMQGLELLAYFRNRAPLDDSGMPKDRFSAEMPDATLATLKIQPSEPRDSAVYFCASGPGTLVTDTQYFGPGTRLTVL.

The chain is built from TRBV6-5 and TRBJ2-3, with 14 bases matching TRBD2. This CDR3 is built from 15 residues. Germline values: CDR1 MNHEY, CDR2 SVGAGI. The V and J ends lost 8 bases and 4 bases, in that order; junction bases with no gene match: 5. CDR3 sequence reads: CASRQGLAGADTQYF. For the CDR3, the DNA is TGTGCCAGCCGTCAGGGACTAGCGGGGGCAGATACGCAGTATTTT.

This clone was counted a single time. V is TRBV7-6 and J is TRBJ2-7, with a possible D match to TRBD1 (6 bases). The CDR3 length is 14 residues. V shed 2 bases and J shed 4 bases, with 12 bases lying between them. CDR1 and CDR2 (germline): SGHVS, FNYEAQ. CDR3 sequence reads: CASSLKGDVYEQYF. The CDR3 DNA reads TGTGCCAGCAGCTTAAAGGGGGACGTTTACGAGCAGTACTTC.

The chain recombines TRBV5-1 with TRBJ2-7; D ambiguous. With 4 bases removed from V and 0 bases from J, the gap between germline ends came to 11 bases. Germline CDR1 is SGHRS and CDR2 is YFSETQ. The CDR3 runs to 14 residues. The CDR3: CASSPPTSSYEQYF. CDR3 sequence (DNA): TGCGCCAGCAGCCCACCGACATCCTCCTACGAGCAGTACTTC.

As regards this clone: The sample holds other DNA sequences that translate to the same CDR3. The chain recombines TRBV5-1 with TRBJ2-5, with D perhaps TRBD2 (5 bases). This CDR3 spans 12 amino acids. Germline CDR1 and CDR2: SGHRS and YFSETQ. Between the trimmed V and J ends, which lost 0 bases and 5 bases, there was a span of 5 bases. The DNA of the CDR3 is TGCGCCAGCAGCTTGGCTAGCGAGACCCAGTACTTC. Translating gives CASSLASETQYF.

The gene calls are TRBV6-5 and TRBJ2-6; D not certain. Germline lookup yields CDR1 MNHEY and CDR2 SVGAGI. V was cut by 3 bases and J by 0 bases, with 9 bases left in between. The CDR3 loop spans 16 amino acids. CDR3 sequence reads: CASSYSPLSGANVLTF. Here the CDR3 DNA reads TGTGCCAGCAGTTATAGTCCCCTCTCTGGGGCCAACGTCCTGACTTTC.

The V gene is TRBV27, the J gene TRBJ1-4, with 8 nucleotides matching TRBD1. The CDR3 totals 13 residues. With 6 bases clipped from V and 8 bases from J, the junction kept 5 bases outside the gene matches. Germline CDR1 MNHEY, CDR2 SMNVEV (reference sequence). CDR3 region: CASRGQGGEKLFF. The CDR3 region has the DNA TGTGCCAGCAGAGGACAGGGTGGCGAAAAACTGTTTTTT.

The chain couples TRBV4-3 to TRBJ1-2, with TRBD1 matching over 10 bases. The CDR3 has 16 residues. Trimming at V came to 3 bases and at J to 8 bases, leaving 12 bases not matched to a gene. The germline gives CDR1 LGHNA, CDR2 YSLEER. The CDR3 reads CASSHGPGTGAYGYTF. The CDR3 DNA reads TGCGCCAGCAGCCATGGTCCCGGGACAGGGGCCTACGGCTACACCTTC.

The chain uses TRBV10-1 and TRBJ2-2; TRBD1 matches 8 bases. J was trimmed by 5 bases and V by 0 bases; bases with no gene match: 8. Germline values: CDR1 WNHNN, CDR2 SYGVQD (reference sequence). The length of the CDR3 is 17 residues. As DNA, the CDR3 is TGCGCCAGCAGTGAGTCTGGGACAGGTAGAGTGACCGGGGAGCTGTTTTTT. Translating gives CASSESGTGRVTGELFF.

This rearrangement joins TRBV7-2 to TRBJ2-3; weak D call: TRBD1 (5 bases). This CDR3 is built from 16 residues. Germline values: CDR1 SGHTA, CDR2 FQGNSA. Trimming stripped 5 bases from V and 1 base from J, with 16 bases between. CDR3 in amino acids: CASSPRGTQGTDTQYF. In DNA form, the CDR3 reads TGTGCCAGCAGCCCTAGGGGCACACAGGGCACAGATACGCAGTATTTT.

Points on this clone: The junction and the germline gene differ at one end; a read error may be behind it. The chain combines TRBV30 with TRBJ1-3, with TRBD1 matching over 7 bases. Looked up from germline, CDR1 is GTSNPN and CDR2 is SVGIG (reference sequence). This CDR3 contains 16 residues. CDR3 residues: CAWDRAGLSSGNTMYF. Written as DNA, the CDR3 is TGTGCCTGGGACAGGGCGGGCTTATCCTCTGGAAACACCATGTATTTT.